The clone carrying this TCR beta chain was picked up a small number of times. The table came from immunoSEQ multiplex PCR; TCRdb's copy has only in-frame clones and leaves some out. This sample carries 85,000 to 130,000 clones, approximately 90% of them seen once, and the ten largest clones take roughly 0.5%. This sample was taken from a study of OX40 agonist ivuxolimab in advanced cancers. The CDR3 is 14 residues long. Germline loops: CDR1 MNHNS, CDR2 SASEGT. The V gene lost 6 bases and the J gene lost 4 bases, with 12 bases spanning the gap. The source is an adult with an advanced solid tumor such as melanoma, head and neck, liver or kidney cancer. The source was CD4+ or CD8+ T cells sorted from blood, collected in a trial of the OX40 agonist ivuxolimab. This chain joins TRBV6-1 and TRBJ2-2; D gene unclear. The CDR3 DNA reads as TGTGCCAGCAGGACACTTGTCGGCACCGGGGAGCTGTTTTTT. Translating it yields CASRTLVGTGELFF.